Presented here are 2 T cell receptor beta chains from one specimen sequenced in a study of beta chain features in type 1 diabetes. Sequenced material consisted of expressed TCRB transcripts (all of the isolated RNA was reverse transcribed). Profiled with immunoSEQ multiplex PCR; TCRdb holds only in-frame clones, not every one. The sample shows some 180,000 clones, 13% of them seen only once. The sequencing sample was made of central memory CD4+ T cells from blood. The receptors were gathered from a woman aged 18 to 35 in good health.

The rearrangement links TRBV7-9 to TRBJ1-1, with D maybe TRBD1 (5 bases). V was pared by 1 base and J by 6 bases, with 9 bases between. CDR3 length: 13 amino acids. Germline V gives CDR1 SEHNR, CDR2 FQNEAQ (reference sequence). CDR3 amino acids: CASSLDSGPEAFF. DNA of the CDR3: TGTGCCAGCAGCTTAGACTCAGGGCCTGAAGCTTTCTTT. Full variable domain (outside the CDR3, taken from reference TRBV7-9 and TRBJ1-1): DTGVSQNPRHKITKRGQNVTFRCDPISEHNRLYWYRQTLGQGPEFLTYFQNEAQLEKSRLLSDRFSAERPKGSFSTLEIQRTEQGDSAMYLCASSLDSGPEAFFGQGTRLTVV.

The J gene is TRBJ2-2, the V gene TRBV7-9; a weak D match, TRBD1 (6 bases). The CDR3 sequence is 15 residues long. Looked up from germline, CDR1 is SEHNR and CDR2 is FQNEAQ (reference sequence). The V gene lost 3 bases and the J gene lost 4 bases, with 12 bases spanning the gap. The CDR3 is CASSFPGHITGELFF. The CDR3 DNA follows: TGTGCCAGCAGCTTCCCGGGACATATCACCGGGGAGCTGTTTTTT.